Presented here are 15 T cell receptor beta chains from one specimen sequenced in a study of persistence of HIV-infected CD4 T cells. No antigens are known for them. Sequencing used immunoSEQ version 4 in survey mode. Some clones are missing from TCRdb's copy, which holds only in-frame ones; the method was immunoSEQ multiplex PCR. The top ten clones hold around 3% of a sample with some 48,000 clones, about 80% of them seen once. Lysates of CMV-infected fibroblasts at 10 ug/mL stimulated these cells. Sorted nonresponding memory CD4+ T cells were CD40L-negative, CD69-negative, CD45RO-high. Sequenced material: CD4+ T cells sorted from PBMCs after approximately 19-hour stimulation, taken from a patient who received antiretroviral therapy. The receptors originated from an adult man with HIV who was CMV-seropositive.

This clone showed up just a few times. The genes are TRBV7-9 and TRBJ1-1, with D hard to call. Between the trimmed V and J ends, which lost 8 bases and 2 bases, there was a span of 12 bases. This CDR3 region has 13 residues. In germline, CDR1 is SEHNR, CDR2 FQNEAQ (reference sequence). The CDR3 here is CASSNDFNTEAFF. CDR3 in DNA: TGTGCCAGCTCTAACGACTTTAACACTGAAGCTTTCTTT.

The chain recombines TRBV9 with TRBJ2-1; the D is unclear. CDR3 length: 15 amino acids. Germline-derived CDR1 and CDR2 are SGDLS and YYNGEE. The V end lost 0 bases, the J end lost 4 bases, and 11 bases lay between the germline ends. CDR3 protein: CASSVGVLLYNEQFF. DNA of the CDR3: TGTGCCAGCAGCGTAGGAGTTTTATTGTACAATGAGCAGTTCTTC.

V and J are TRBV6-5 and TRBJ1-1; no reliable D call. Germline V gives CDR1 MNHEY, CDR2 SVGAGI. The CDR3 extends over 13 amino acids. The V and J ends lost 7 bases and 1 base respectively, with 10 bases between them. The CDR3 DNA reads as TGTGCCAGCACCCAAGGAGGGAACACTGAAGCTTTCTTT. This gives the protein CASTQGGNTEAFF.

The CDR3 DNA reads as TGTGCCAGTAGGAGCCCATACCTGGGGAGCGAGCAGTACTTC. Protein: CASRSPYLGSEQYF. This sequence joins TRBV19 and TRBJ2-7; a weak D match, TRBD2 (5 bases). The V end was cut by 6 bases, the J end by 6 bases, with 18 bases between. CDR1 is LNHDA, CDR2 SQIVND, per germline (reference sequence). The CDR3 contains 14 residues.

This chain uses TRBV12-3 or TRBV12-4 with TRBJ2-1; D perhaps matches TRBD2 (5 bases). V gave up 2 bases and J gave up 9 bases, with 8 bases separating them. The CDR3 is made up of 12 amino acids. The CDR3 reads CASSLTGSEQFF. The CDR3 DNA follows: TGTGCCAGCAGTTTAACGGGGAGTGAGCAGTTCTTC.

The chain joins TRBV7-6 to TRBJ1-3, with a tentative D call TRBD1 (5 bases). Trimming took 4 bases from V and 4 from J, leaving 11 bases between them. CDR1 is SGHVS, CDR2 FNYEAQ, per germline. The CDR3 loop spans 14 amino acids. The CDR3 spells CASSSRDPGNTIYF. The CDR3 coding sequence is TGTGCCAGCAGCTCTCGGGACCCCGGAAACACCATATATTTT.

This chain uses TRBV2 with TRBJ1-6; 7 bases align to TRBD1. Trimming removed 6 bases from V and 9 bases from J; junction bases left unmatched: 11. The germline V gene has CDR1 SNHLY and CDR2 FYNNEI. The CDR3 is 15 amino acids. CDR3 protein: CASSPGSRGSSPLHF. Here the CDR3 DNA reads TGTGCCAGCAGCCCAGGGAGCAGGGGGAGTTCACCCCTCCACTTT.

V usage is TRBV4-2 and J usage is TRBJ1-2; the match to TRBD1 covers 8 bases. The germline V gene has CDR1 LGHNA and CDR2 YNFKEQ. The CDR3 length is 18 residues. V shed 1 base and J 8 bases; nucleotides not matched to a gene: 18. The CDR3 DNA reads as TGTGCCAGCAGCCAAGTTATGGAGACAGGGGATGAGTCAGGGGGCTACACCTTC. Protein sequence: CASSQVMETGDESGGYTF.

This chain connects TRBV28 to TRBJ1-4; D is uncertain. The germline V and J ends were trimmed by 6 bases and 5 bases, with 4 bases remaining between them. Germline V gene data show CDR1 as MDHEN and CDR2 as SYDVKM. CDR3 size: 11 residues. The CDR3: CASSLNEKLFF. In DNA, the CDR3 is TGTGCCAGCAGCCTAAATGAAAAACTGTTTTTT.

This clone has more than one count but fewer than ten. Other nucleotide sequences in the sample specify the same CDR3. The chain carries TRBV6-1 and TRBJ1-6; D is ambiguous. Germline V lookup: CDR1 MNHNS, CDR2 SASEGT. The CDR3 is 17 residues long. V was cut by 2 bases and J by 0 bases, with 11 bases left in between. The CDR3 protein is CASSEQAPSSYNSPLHF. DNA of the CDR3: TGTGCCAGCAGTGAACAGGCTCCAAGCTCCTATAATTCACCCCTCCACTTT.

The chain uses TRBV6-2 or TRBV6-3 and TRBJ2-1, with 8 bases that match TRBD2. The junction had 7 bases not matched to a gene; V was cut back by 1 base and J by 2 bases. The V gene's germline CDR1 is MNHEY and CDR2 SVGEGT. The CDR3 sequence is 17 residues long. The CDR3 DNA is TGTGCCAGCAGTTACTGGAGTAGCGGGGCCGCCTACAATGAGCAGTTCTTC. It is translated as CASSYWSSGAAYNEQFF.

This clone was detected only a few times. The V gene is TRBV7-8, the J gene TRBJ1-5; D remains ambiguous. This CDR3 has 15 residues. Trimming took off 5 bases at V and 7 bases at J, with 18 bases between the two ends. Germline V lookup: CDR1 SGHVS, CDR2 FQNEAQ. The CDR3 bases are TGTGCCAGCAGCCCCAGGACGGGTCCAGGACAGCCCCAGCATTTT. Protein product: CASSPRTGPGQPQHF.

This clone has more than one count but fewer than ten. The chain employs TRBV19 and TRBJ1-1; D is unclear. V lost 7 bases, J lost 5 bases, and 14 bases lay in between. Germline V lookup: CDR1 LNHDA, CDR2 SQIVND (reference sequence). This CDR3 spans 13 amino acids. CDR3 nucleotides: TGTGCCAGTACCCCCGGACTTGGGACTGAAGCTTTCTTT. Its translation is CASTPGLGTEAFF.

The table lists this clone with a few counts. The rearrangement joins TRBV5-1 to TRBJ2-2; 7 nucleotides line up with TRBD2. V dropped 4 bases and J dropped 3; count of bases not matched to a gene: 9. CDR1 is SGHRS, CDR2 YFSETQ, per germline. CDR3 length: 16 amino acids. CDR3 DNA: TGCGCCAGCAGCCTCCCTAGCGGACACGACACCGGGGAGCTGTTTTTT. Its protein is CASSLPSGHDTGELFF.

The chain has TRBV3-1 (or the pseudogene TRBV3-2) and TRBJ2-7, with TRBD1 matching 8 bases. This CDR3 is built from 15 residues. Losses at the gene ends were 4 bases for V and 2 bases for J; bases not matched to a gene: 7. Germline V gives CDR1 LGHDT, CDR2 YNNKEL (reference sequence). CDR3 sequence reads: CASSPQGAITYEQYF. The DNA of the CDR3 is TGTGCCAGCAGCCCTCAGGGGGCGATCACCTACGAGCAGTACTTC.